This passage covers 17 T cell receptor beta chains from one sample sequenced in a study of identifying expanded T cells in peripheral blood. Some clones are missing from TCRdb's copy, which holds only in-frame ones; the method was immunoSEQ multiplex PCR. This sample has around 99,000 clones; about nine tenths occur once, and the top ten carry 7.5% to 10%. The sequencing input was blood. Receptor source: a person aged 18-70 years in good health.

There are a few counts of this clone. This chain joins TRBV7-9 and TRBJ2-7, with TRBD1 matching 9 bases. The trim removed 5 bases at V and 5 bases at J, leaving 7 bases unmatched. Germline CDR1 SEHNR, CDR2 FQNEAQ (reference sequence). The CDR3 length is 14 residues. CDR3: CASSLGRDRDEQYF. The CDR3 DNA reads TGTGCCAGCAGCCTAGGACGGGACAGGGACGAGCAGTACTTC.

The gene calls are TRBV5-1 and TRBJ2-3; D is possibly TRBD1 (5 bases). The germline V gene has CDR1 SGHRS and CDR2 YFSETQ. This CDR3 comprises 14 residues. V lost 5 bases, J lost 2 bases, and 12 bases lay in between. The CDR3 here is CASRSQENTDTQYF. The CDR3, as DNA: TGCGCCAGCAGATCACAGGAGAACACAGATACGCAGTATTTT.

The count of this clone is one. The chain's CDR3 is CASSLGTANEQFF. The CDR3 bases are TGTGCCAGCAGCCTGGGGACAGCCAATGAGCAGTTCTTC. The chain is built from TRBV7-9 and TRBJ2-1; TRBD1 matches at 7 bases. The CDR3 spans 13 residues. CDR1 SEHNR and CDR2 FQNEAQ come from the germline V gene (reference sequence). Trimming cost V 5 bases and J 6 bases; bases outside gene matches: 4.

The V call is TRBV11-2, the J call TRBJ2-2; 10 bases agree with TRBD1. Unmatched junction bases numbered 7, after V lost 3 bases and J lost 6 bases. CDR1 is SGHAT and CDR2 is FQNNGV in the germline V gene. This CDR3 is 16 amino acids long. The CDR3 nucleotides are TGTGCCAGCAGCTTCATCGGGACAGGGGTTTCCGGGGAGCTGTTTTTT. Translated, it gives CASSFIGTGVSGELFF.

This chain uses TRBV19 with TRBJ1-1; no clear D. Germline V gene sequence: CDR1 LNHDA, CDR2 SQIVND (reference sequence). V lost 3 bases, J lost 2 bases, and 10 bases lay in between. The CDR3 is made up of 14 amino acids. The CDR3 nucleotides read TGTGCCAGTAGTATTGGCAGCTCAAACACTGAAGCTTTCTTT. Encoded protein: CASSIGSSNTEAFF.

This chain links TRBV5-1 with TRBJ2-1; TRBD1 is a possible D gene (5 bases). V was cut by 3 bases and J by 2 bases, with 15 bases left in between. Germline CDR1 and CDR2: SGHRS and YFSETQ. The CDR3 runs 16 residues. The CDR3 here is CASSSLGVGPYNEQFF. The CDR3 bases are TGCGCCAGCAGCTCCCTAGGGGTAGGGCCCTACAATGAGCAGTTCTTC. Combining the CDR3 with reference TRBV5-1 and TRBJ2-1 gives the whole variable domain KAGVTQTPRYLIKTRGQQVTLSCSPISGHRSVSWYQQTPGQGLQFLFEYFSETQRNKGNFPGRFSGRQFSNSRSEMNVSTLELGDSALYLCASSSLGVGPYNEQFFGPGTRLTVL.

The rearrangement links TRBV7-9 to TRBJ1-6; unclear D gene. The germline V gene has CDR1 SEHNR and CDR2 FQNEAQ (reference sequence). CDR3 size: 14 residues. The germline V and J ends were trimmed by 0 bases and 9 bases, with 9 bases remaining between them. CDR3 in DNA: TGTGCCAGCAGCTTAGCCAATCGGGCTTCACCCCTCCACTTT. Its translation is CASSLANRASPLHF.

This chain joins TRBV2 and TRBJ2-1; TRBD2 agrees at 12 bases. Germline V lookup: CDR1 SNHLY, CDR2 FYNNEI. V trimming: 7 bases; J trimming: 5 bases; junction bases outside the gene matches: 6. CDR3 size: 15 residues. The CDR3 coding sequence is TGTGCCAGCAATCTTCTAGCGGGAGGGAACAATGAGCAGTTCTTC. Its translation is CASNLLAGGNNEQFF.

This chain joins TRBV19 and TRBJ1-2; 9 bases match TRBD1. This CDR3 is built from 14 residues. The germline CDR1 and CDR2 sequences are LNHDA and SQIVND (reference sequence). The CDR3 DNA reads TGTACCAACCCGCCCGAACAGGGGGCTAGAAGCTACACCTTC. Encoded protein: CTNPPEQGARSYTF. The full variable domain, completed using reference TRBV19 and TRBJ1-2, is DGGITQSPKYLFRKEGQNVTLSCEQNLNHDAMYWYRQDPGQGLRLIYYSQIVNDFQKGDIAEGYSVSREKKESFPLTVTSAQKNPTAFYLCTNPPEQGARSYTFGSGTRLTVV.

This clone was detected only a few times. The J gene is TRBJ1-3, the V gene TRBV19; D is ambiguous. The V end lost 7 bases, the J end lost 0 bases, and 10 bases lay between the germline ends. The germline V gene encodes CDR1 LNHDA and CDR2 SQIVND (reference sequence). The CDR3 spans 14 residues. The CDR3 DNA sequence: TGTGCCAGTATAGGCCGGAACTCTGGAAACACCATATATTTT. Translated: CASIGRNSGNTIYF. Full variable domain (outside the CDR3, taken from reference TRBV19 and TRBJ1-3): DGGITQSPKYLFRKEGQNVTLSCEQNLNHDAMYWYRQDPGQGLRLIYYSQIVNDFQKGDIAEGYSVSREKKESFPLTVTSAQKNPTAFYLCASIGRNSGNTIYFGEGSWLTVV.

This chain joins TRBV19 and TRBJ1-1, with D maybe TRBD1 (5 bases). The CDR3 has 14 residues. Trimming stripped 7 bases from V and 1 base from J, with 13 bases between. Germline CDR1 is LNHDA and CDR2 is SQIVND (reference sequence). As DNA, the CDR3 is TGTGCCAGTACCCCGGGACGGAGGAACACTGAAGCTTTCTTT. Its translation: CASTPGRRNTEAFF.

The chain has TRBV13 and TRBJ2-7; possible D gene TRBD2, 6 bases. The ends were cut back, 5 bases at V and 4 bases at J, with 18 bases in the middle. The germline V gene encodes CDR1 PRHDT and CDR2 FYEKMQ (reference sequence). The CDR3 sequence is 15 residues long. The CDR3 nucleotides read TGTGCCAGCAGCCGGACTGGGGGGAAGGGATACGAGCAGTACTTC. The encoded protein is CASSRTGGKGYEQYF.

The V gene is TRBV7-9, the J gene TRBJ2-2; 7 nucleotides match TRBD2. The CDR3 covers 15 residues. V lost 5 bases and J lost 6; bases outside the gene matches: 9. Germline V lookup: CDR1 SEHNR, CDR2 FQNEAQ (reference sequence). The DNA of the CDR3 is TGTGCCAGCAGCCCAGCGGGACTACCCCCCGGGGAGCTGTTTTTT. Its translation: CASSPAGLPPGELFF.

The genes are TRBV6-6 and TRBJ2-3; TRBD1 aligns across 12 bases. This CDR3 spans 16 amino acids. Germline-derived CDR1 and CDR2 are MNHNY and SVGAGI (reference sequence). V shed 7 bases, J shed 6 bases, and the junction held 11 bases outside the gene matches. CDR3 sequence reads: CASTLYQGQGADTQYF. In nucleotides, the CDR3 is TGTGCCAGCACCCTATACCAGGGACAGGGGGCGGATACGCAGTATTTT.

The rearrangement links TRBV21-1 to TRBJ2-7; the table's D call TRBD1 went unverified against the DNA. TRBV21-1 is tagged as a pseudogene. The CDR3 loop spans 14 amino acids. This CDR3 is CASSRRQSVYEQYF. Written as DNA, the CDR3 is TGTGCCAGCAGCCGGCGACAGTCGGTCTACGAGCAGTACTTC.

The sample holds one count of this clone. The J gene is TRBJ2-2, the V gene TRBV28; D is perhaps TRBD1 or TRBD2 (5 bases each). Germline loops: CDR1 MDHEN, CDR2 SYDVKM. The CDR3 has 16 amino acids. Trimming removed 5 bases from V and 5 bases from J, with 18 bases in between. The CDR3 loop reads CASSPLGEPGTGELFF. Here the CDR3 DNA reads TGTGCCAGCAGTCCCTTGGGGGAACCGGGGACCGGGGAGCTGTTTTTT.

V gene TRBV28 combines with J gene TRBJ1-2, with D perhaps matching TRBD1 (6 bases). The CDR3 totals 14 residues. Germline CDR1 is MDHEN and CDR2 is SYDVKM. With 2 bases removed from V and 9 bases from J, the gap between germline ends came to 16 bases. The CDR3 here is CASSLQTTGNSYTF. The CDR3 nucleotides are TGTGCCAGCAGTTTACAGACCACAGGGAATAGCTACACCTTC.